This TCR beta chain was captured by sequencing in a study of identical twins. Overall study results and limits: Monozygotic twin pairs showed more out-of-frame TCR alpha sharing than models estimated. Findings came from cross-sectional statistics, without long-term follow-up of donors.

This clonotype was counted once. Its antigen remains unidentified. V was trimmed by 5 bases and J by 7 bases, leaving 17 bases between them. Germline lookup yields CDR1 MNHEY and CDR2 SMNVEV (reference sequence). This CDR3 spans 14 amino acids. A universal primer site was incorporated via template switching, and the cDNA contained unique molecular identifiers. TCRdb re-derived calls from the 5' RACE reads in MiXCR, one entry per CDR3 protein. The data contain around 680,000 distinct CDR3 sequences, approximately 9% of them singletons. This same sample was also part of a study on yellow fever vaccine responses in identical twins.

The sequence was collected from a woman aged 18-29 years in good health. Input material: PBMCs. This rearrangement joins TRBV27 to TRBJ2-5; D is tentatively TRBD1 or TRBD2 (6 bases each). The CDR3 DNA follows: TGTGCCAGCAGTCTCATTTCACAGGGAGGGACCCAGTACTTC. As protein: CASSLISQGGTQYF.